The source of this T cell receptor (beta chain) is a study of T cell changes during pregnancy in multiple sclerosis. Produced via immunoSEQ multiplex PCR; TCRdb's table is partial and in-frame only. Here the sample spans 35,000 to 45,000 clones, around 90% being singletons. Germline values: CDR1 KGHSH, CDR2 LQKENI. There are 13 residues in the CDR3. Deletions cut 1 base from V and 8 bases from J, with 8 bases between. The chain employs TRBV18 and TRBJ1-4; no firm D call. The TCR was taken from a female donor with multiple sclerosis, enrolled in a pregnancy study. The material was CD4+ T cells from peripheral blood mononuclear cells, obtained in the first trimester of pregnancy. The CDR3 DNA is TGTGCCAGCTCACCACGGGAGCGCGAAAAACTGTTTTTT. Translating it yields CASSPREREKLFF.